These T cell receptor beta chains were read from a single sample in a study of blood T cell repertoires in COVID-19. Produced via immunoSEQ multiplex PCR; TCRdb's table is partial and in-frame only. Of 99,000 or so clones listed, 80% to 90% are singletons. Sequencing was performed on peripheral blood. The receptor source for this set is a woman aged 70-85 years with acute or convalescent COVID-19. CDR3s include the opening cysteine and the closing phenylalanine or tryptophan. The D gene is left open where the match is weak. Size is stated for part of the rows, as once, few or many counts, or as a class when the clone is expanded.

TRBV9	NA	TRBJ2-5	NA	TGTGCCAGCAGCCCAGGGTCACAAGAGACCCAGTACTTC	CASSPGSQETQYF
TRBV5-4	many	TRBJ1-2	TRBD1	TGTGCCAGCAGCTTCCTGACAGGGGGTGGCTACACCTTC	CASSFLTGGGYTF
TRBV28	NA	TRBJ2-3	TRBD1	TGTGCCAGCAGTCTCTCCGGACAGGGGGCTACAGATACGCAGTATTTT	CASSLSGQGATDTQYF
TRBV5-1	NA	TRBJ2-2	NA	TGCGCCAGCAGCTCAAACACGGGAACCGGGGAGCTGTTTTTT	CASSSNTGTGELFF
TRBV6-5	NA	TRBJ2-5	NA	TGTGCCAGCTGGGGGGGGCCAGGCGAGACCCAGTACTTC	CASWGGPGETQYF
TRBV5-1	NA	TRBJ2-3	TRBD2	TGCGCCAGCAGCTTATATGAGCGGGGGGAGCAGTATTTT	CASSLYERGEQYF
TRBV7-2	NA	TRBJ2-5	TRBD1	TGTGCCAGCGGCGGGACAGGGGGGAAACAAGAGACCCAGTACTTC	CASGGTGGKQETQYF
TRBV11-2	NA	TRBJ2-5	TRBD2	TGTGCCAGCAGCTTAGCGGGACTAGTTGGAGGGACCCAGTACTTC	CASSLAGLVGGTQYF
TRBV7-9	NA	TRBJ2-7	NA	TGTGCCAGCAGCTCCCTGCAGGTTTTCGGCGAGCAGTACTTC	CASSSLQVFGEQYF
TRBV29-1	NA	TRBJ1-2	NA	TGCAGCGTTGAATTGTTGCAGGGGAGCTATGGCTACACCTTC	CSVELLQGSYGYTF